These T cell receptor beta chains were read from a single sample in a study of blood T cell repertoires in COVID-19. The assay was immunoSEQ multiplex PCR, and TCRdb's table has in-frame clones only and misses some. The data show roughly 200,000 clones, 84% seen once. The specimen sequenced was peripheral blood. The receptors derive from a human donor in a cohort sampled during active COVID-19. The CDR3 runs from the conserved cysteine through the conserved F or W. Each record gives: clone size, J gene, V gene, D gene, CDR3 protein, CDR3 DNA. D genes are given only for firm matches. Some rows have no size entry. The others give once, few or many, or a class for an expanded clone.

size: -
J: TRBJ2-7
V: TRBV2
D: -
CDR3: CASTGGQDPYEQYF
DNA: TGTGCCAGCACGGGGGGACAGGATCCCTACGAGCAGTACTTC

size: -
J: TRBJ2-3
V: TRBV5-8
D: TRBD2
CDR3: CASSRGSGRTTDTQYF
DNA: TGTGCCAGCAGCAGGGGGAGCGGGAGGACCACAGATACGCAGTATTTT

size: once
J: TRBJ2-2
V: TRBV27
D: TRBD1
CDR3: CASSPGQAYGELFF
DNA: TGTGCCAGCAGTCCGGGACAGGCCTACGGGGAGCTGTTTTTT

size: -
J: TRBJ1-6
V: TRBV4-1
D: -
CDR3: CASSPRGADSPLHF
DNA: TGCGCCAGCAGCCCCCGGGGGGCGGATTCACCCCTCCACTTT

size: -
J: TRBJ2-7
V: TRBV25-1
D: TRBD2
CDR3: CASSEVSSGRHEQYF
DNA: TGTGCCAGCAGTGAAGTATCTAGCGGGAGGCACGAGCAGTACTTC

size: few
J: TRBJ2-3
V: TRBV2
D: -
CDR3: CASSGTRGDTQYF
DNA: TGTGCCAGCAGTGGAACTCGGGGGGATACGCAGTATTTT

size: once
J: TRBJ1-5
V: TRBV7-8
D: TRBD1
CDR3: CASSLGPGGQPQHF
DNA: TGTGCCAGCAGCTTAGGACCAGGGGGACAGCCCCAGCATTTT

size: -
J: TRBJ2-3
V: TRBV4-1
D: -
CDR3: CASRPERSDTQYF
DNA: TGCGCCAGCAGGCCAGAGAGGAGCGATACGCAGTATTTT

size: -
J: TRBJ1-2
V: TRBV4-1
D: -
CDR3: CASSQDLGAYYGYTF
DNA: TGCGCCAGCAGCCAAGATTTGGGGGCGTACTATGGCTACACCTTC

size: few
J: TRBJ1-5
V: TRBV19
D: -
CDR3: CASTGQANQPQHF
DNA: TGTGCCAGTACAGGGCAGGCCAATCAGCCCCAGCATTTT

size: -
J: TRBJ2-2
V: TRBV24-1
D: TRBD1
CDR3: CATSDLADGTDDTGELFF
DNA: TGTGCCACCAGTGATTTGGCGGATGGGACAGACGACACCGGGGAGCTGTTTTTT

size: -
J: TRBJ2-1
V: TRBV7-9
D: -
CDR3: CASSFVTVSSYNEQFF
DNA: TGTGCCAGCAGCTTCGTTACAGTAAGCTCCTACAATGAGCAGTTCTTC

size: -
J: TRBJ1-2
V: TRBV5-1
D: TRBD1
CDR3: CASSATGGDGYTF
DNA: TGCGCCAGCAGCGCAACAGGGGGAGATGGCTACACCTTC

size: few
J: TRBJ1-5
V: TRBV5-6
D: TRBD1
CDR3: CASSKLGGSGNQPQHF
DNA: TGTGCCAGCTCAAAATTAGGGGGCTCGGGAAATCAGCCCCAGCATTTT

size: -
J: TRBJ2-1
V: TRBV19
D: TRBD2
CDR3: CASSIVVLARNEQFF
DNA: TGTGCCAGTAGTATAGTGGTACTAGCGAGGAATGAGCAGTTCTTC

size: -
J: TRBJ2-3
V: TRBV28
D: TRBD1
CDR3: CASSSIRDRAWGTDTQYF
DNA: TGTGCCAGCAGTTCCATTAGGGACAGGGCATGGGGCACAGATACGCAGTATTTT

size: -
J: TRBJ1-2
V: TRBV28
D: -
CDR3: CASSTIRNFYGYTF
DNA: TGTGCCAGCAGTACTATACGGAATTTCTATGGCTACACCTTC

size: -
J: TRBJ2-1
V: TRBV27
D: -
CDR3: CASSPFSGATYNEQFF
DNA: TGTGCCAGCAGTCCTTTTTCGGGAGCAACCTACAATGAGCAGTTCTTC

size: -
J: TRBJ2-7
V: TRBV6-5
D: -
CDR3: CASSSRVAYEQYF
DNA: TGTGCCAGCAGTTCCAGGGTAGCCTACGAGCAGTACTTC

size: medium-sized
J: TRBJ2-2
V: TRBV19
D: -
CDR3: CASSITGGGRGPNTGELFF
DNA: TGTGCCAGTAGTATCACAGGGGGGGGCCGTGGGCCTAACACCGGGGAGCTGTTTTTT

size: -
J: TRBJ2-3
V: TRBV3-1/TRBV3-2
D: TRBD2
CDR3: CASSRLREGGRYF
DNA: TGTGCCAGCAGCCGCCTTCGGGAGGGCGGTCGGTATTTT

size: -
J: TRBJ1-2
V: TRBV18
D: TRBD1
CDR3: CASSPQDRAGDGYTF
DNA: TGTGCCAGCTCACCTCAGGACAGGGCTGGGGATGGCTACACCTTC

size: -
J: TRBJ2-2
V: TRBV28
D: TRBD2
CDR3: CASWSGANTGELFF
DNA: TGTGCCAGCTGGAGCGGGGCGAACACCGGGGAGCTGTTTTTT

size: -
J: TRBJ2-2
V: TRBV19
D: TRBD2
CDR3: CASSMTSENTGELFF
DNA: TGTGCCAGTAGTATGACTAGCGAGAACACCGGGGAGCTGTTTTTT